The 18 T cell receptor beta chains reported below all come from one sample, sequenced in a study of T-cell memory formation after mild COVID-19 (dated by TCRdb to about 2021). Library preparation used 5' RACE. TCRdb lists the instrument as Illumina NovaSeq 6000. The public reads were quality trimmed at Q25 with fastp and then assembled into clones with MiXCR by TCRdb, keeping productive beta chains. CDR3 protein sequences are deduplicated, and each keeps its most common genes and DNA. In all, the sample holds more than 150,000 distinct CDR3 sequences, and less than 20% of those were seen once. Together, the top ten hold roughly 3.9% of the sample. Sample: PBMCs or a T cell subset sorted from them (not recorded which). The receptors were gathered from a man between 18 and 29 years old who had mild COVID-19 (a few samples of this study predate the infection). The sample titles of this study are shuffled in the database, so cell type and time point are left out; the donor was told from shared clones.

This clonotype was counted between two and nine times. The chain has TRBV6-1 and TRBJ1-4; TRBD1 matches 7 bases. The junction had 5 bases not matched to a gene; V was cut back by 7 bases and J by 6 bases. CDR3 size: 13 residues. The V gene's germline CDR1 is MNHNS and CDR2 SASEGT. Here the CDR3 DNA reads TGTGCCAGCATACAGGGGCAGGATGAAAAACTGTTTTTT. Residues: CASIQGQDEKLFF.

The chain carries TRBV5-6 and TRBJ1-2, with TRBD1 as a possible D gene (5 bases). V was cut by 0 bases and J by 4 bases, with 13 bases left in between. The CDR3 has 15 amino acids. The germline gives CDR1 SGHDT, CDR2 YYEEEE. The CDR3 region has the DNA TGTGCCAGCAGCTTGGCTCAGGGATTTAGCTATGGCTACACCTTC. Residues: CASSLAQGFSYGYTF.

This clonotype was counted between two and nine times. The CDR3 protein is CASSSSPQGYGGEQFF. The CDR3 DNA reads as TGTGCCAGCAGTTCGTCCCCACAGGGGTACGGGGGGGAGCAGTTCTTC. V is TRBV12-3 or TRBV12-4 and J is TRBJ2-1; either TRBD1 or TRBD2 may supply D (7 bases each). The CDR3 length is 16 residues. The V end was cut by 4 bases, the J end by 10 bases, with 23 bases between.

The CDR3 loop is CASSSGQGPETQYF. In nucleotides, the CDR3 is TGCGCCAGCAGCTCGGGACAGGGTCCAGAGACCCAGTACTTC. This chain connects TRBV5-1 to TRBJ2-5; TRBD1 aligns across 9 bases. The germline gives CDR1 SGHRS, CDR2 YFSETQ. The CDR3 covers 14 residues. After removal of 3 bases from V and 4 bases from J, the junction contained 4 bases not matched to a gene.

This chain's CDR3 is CASSVSGGPRSYNEQFF. In DNA, the CDR3 is TGTGCCAGCAGCGTAAGCGGGGGGCCCCGCTCCTACAATGAGCAGTTCTTC. This rearrangement joins TRBV7-2 to TRBJ2-1, with TRBD2 matching 9 bases. The CDR3 has 17 amino acids. Germline V gene lookup returns CDR1 SGHTA and CDR2 FQGNSA. Unmatched junction bases numbered 8, after V lost 5 bases and J lost 0 bases.

This clonotype turned up a few times. V is TRBV6-1 and J is TRBJ2-3; D tentatively fits TRBD1 or TRBD2 (5 bases each). The CDR3 has 16 amino acids. V lost 4 bases to trimming and J lost 1 base, with 15 bases between them. Per the germline V gene, CDR1 is MNHNS and CDR2 is SASEGT. The CDR3 loop reads CASSVGTAGGTDTQYF. In DNA, the CDR3 is TGTGCCAGCAGTGTAGGGACCGCAGGAGGCACAGATACGCAGTATTTT.

This clonotype was counted between two and nine times. The chain is built from TRBV7-9 and TRBJ2-3; D is perhaps TRBD2 (5 bases). Trimming cost V 4 bases and J 1 base, with 21 bases left between them. Germline V gene data show CDR1 as SEHNR and CDR2 as FQNEAQ (reference sequence). This CDR3 contains 18 residues. CDR3 in DNA: TGTGCCAGCAGCTCGTGGAGCGGTAGCGTCTTCGGCACAGATACGCAGTATTTT. Translation gives CASSSWSGSVFGTDTQYF.

This sequence joins TRBV4-3 and TRBJ2-3; 7 nucleotides match TRBD1. The CDR3 consists of 16 residues. V shed 1 base, J shed 3 bases, and the junction held 7 bases outside the gene matches. Germline-derived CDR1 and CDR2 are LGHNA and YSLEER. This chain's CDR3 is CASSQAPGQRTDTQYF. CDR3 DNA: TGCGCCAGCAGCCAAGCCCCGGGACAGAGGACAGATACGCAGTATTTT.

This clonotype has only a few counts. V usage is TRBV20-1 and J usage is TRBJ2-3; D is unresolved. Trimming removed 4 bases from V and 3 bases from J, with 17 bases in between. CDR1 and CDR2 (germline): DFQATT, SNEGSKA (reference sequence). The CDR3 contains 15 residues. CDR3 bases: TGCAGTGCTATATATACGCGAGTTGGGACAGATACGCAGTATTTT. Translating it yields CSAIYTRVGTDTQYF.

The chain couples TRBV20-1 to TRBJ1-1; D is possibly TRBD1 (6 bases). Trimming shortened V by 1 base and J by 4 bases, and 16 bases separated the two germline ends. CDR1 and CDR2 from the germline V gene are DFQATT and SNEGSKA (reference sequence). CDR3 size: 15 residues. DNA for the CDR3: TGCAGTGCTAGAGGGCAGCCAGGGGTAGGCACTGAAGCTTTCTTT. Its protein product is CSARGQPGVGTEAFF.

In nucleotides, the CDR3 is TGCGCCAGCAGCTTGGCGGCTAATGAAAAACTGTTTTTT. It specifies CASSLAANEKLFF. The rearrangement uses TRBV5-1 and TRBJ1-4; the D is unclear. The CDR3 loop spans 13 amino acids. CDR1 is SGHRS and CDR2 is YFSETQ in the germline V gene. With 0 bases removed from V and 3 bases from J, the gap between germline ends came to 3 bases.

This chain connects TRBV20-1 to TRBJ1-5; D is undetermined. The CDR3 length is 14 residues. Trimming left V 4 bases short and J 0 bases short, with 10 bases between. The germline CDR1 and CDR2 sequences are DFQATT and SNEGSKA (reference sequence). The CDR3 loop reads CSAIQDYSNQPQHF. CDR3 nucleotide sequence: TGCAGTGCTATCCAGGACTATAGCAATCAGCCCCAGCATTTT.

The chain is built from TRBV21-1 and TRBJ2-7; TRBD1, the table's D call, lacks a check against the DNA. TRBV21-1 is described as a pseudogene. The CDR3 totals 16 residues. The CDR3 here is CASSNRERGSSYEQYV. The DNA for the CDR3 is TGTGCCAGCAGCAACCGGGAGCGGGGGAGCTCCTACGAGCAGTACGTC.

This clonotype appeared a few times. The chain joins TRBV20-1 to TRBJ1-3, with a tentative D call TRBD1 (5 bases). Germline CDR1 reads DFQATT; CDR2 reads SNEGSKA (reference sequence). Trimming cost V 5 bases and J 0 bases, with 14 bases left between them. CDR3 length: 15 amino acids. The chain's CDR3 is CSAGGRYLSGNTIYF. In DNA, the CDR3 is TGCAGTGCTGGGGGTCGATACCTCTCTGGAAACACCATATATTTT.

This clonotype was recorded a few times. This sequence joins TRBV20-1 and TRBJ1-5; D not resolved. This CDR3 has 12 residues. Trimming left V 5 bases short and J 4 bases short, with 9 bases between. Germline V gene data show CDR1 as DFQATT and CDR2 as SNEGSKA (reference sequence). The CDR3 nucleotides are TGCAGTGCTTTAGGAGGGAATCAGCCCCAGCATTTT. Translating it yields CSALGGNQPQHF.

This clonotype was counted a few times. This rearrangement joins TRBV6-2 or TRBV6-3 to TRBJ2-1; 9 positions agree with TRBD2. Per the germline V gene, CDR1 is MNHEY and CDR2 is SVGEGT. CDR3 length: 16 amino acids. Trimming at V came to 2 bases and at J to 9 bases, leaving 11 bases not matched to a gene. CDR3 nucleotide sequence: TGTGCCAGCAGTTACCCCCCTGGCGGGGGGGCCACTGAGCAGTTCTTC. Protein sequence: CASSYPPGGGATEQFF.

This clonotype was counted only a few times. This chain uses TRBV2 with TRBJ2-5; D is perhaps TRBD2 (5 bases). The CDR3 totals 16 residues. The V end was cut by 1 base, the J end by 5 bases, with 17 bases between. Germline values: CDR1 SNHLY, CDR2 FYNNEI. The CDR3 nucleotides are TGTGCCAGCAGTGAAGAGAGGGCTAGCATGGTGGAGACCCAGTACTTC. Its translation is CASSEERASMVETQYF.

The V and J genes are TRBV5-8 and TRBJ2-3; D could derive from TRBD1 or TRBD2 (5 bases each). There are 15 residues in the CDR3. Germline CDR1 and CDR2: SGHTS and YDEGEE. V dropped 3 bases and J dropped 5 bases, with 16 bases sitting between them. The CDR3 here is CASSSGTQVEDTQYF. The DNA of the CDR3 is TGTGCCAGCAGCTCCGGGACCCAGGTGGAAGATACGCAGTATTTT.